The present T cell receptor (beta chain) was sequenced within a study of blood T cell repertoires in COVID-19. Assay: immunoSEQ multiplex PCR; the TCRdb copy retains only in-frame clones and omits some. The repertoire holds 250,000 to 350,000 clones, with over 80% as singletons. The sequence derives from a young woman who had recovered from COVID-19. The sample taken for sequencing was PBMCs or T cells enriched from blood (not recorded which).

The CDR3 nucleotides read TGTGCCAGCAGCTCGACAAGGGCAAGCGGGAGCTTGGATACGCAGTATTTT. As protein: CASSSTRASGSLDTQYF. The gene calls are TRBV11-2 and TRBJ2-3, with TRBD2 identical over 8 bases. This CDR3 has 17 amino acids. CDR1 SGHAT and CDR2 FQNNGV come from the germline V gene. V was clipped by 4 bases and J by 6 bases; unmatched bases: 15.